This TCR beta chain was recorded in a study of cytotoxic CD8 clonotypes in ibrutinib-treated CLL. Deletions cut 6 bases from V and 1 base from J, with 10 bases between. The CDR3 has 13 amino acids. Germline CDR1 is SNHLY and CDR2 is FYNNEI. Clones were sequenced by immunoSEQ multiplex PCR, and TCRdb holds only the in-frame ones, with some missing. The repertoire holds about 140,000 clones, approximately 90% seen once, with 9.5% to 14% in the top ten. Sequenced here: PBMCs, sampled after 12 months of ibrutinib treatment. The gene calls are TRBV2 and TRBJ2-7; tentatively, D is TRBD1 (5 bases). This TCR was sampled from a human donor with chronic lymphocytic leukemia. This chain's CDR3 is CASSSDSSYEQYF. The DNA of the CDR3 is TGTGCCAGCAGCTCCGACAGTTCCTACGAGCAGTACTTC. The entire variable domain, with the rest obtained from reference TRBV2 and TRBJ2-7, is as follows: EPEVTQTPSHQVTQMGQEVILRCVPISNHLYFYWYRQILGQKVEFLVSFYNNEISEKSEIFDDQFSVERPDGSNFTLKIRSTKLEDSAMYFCASSSDSSYEQYFGPGTRLTVT.